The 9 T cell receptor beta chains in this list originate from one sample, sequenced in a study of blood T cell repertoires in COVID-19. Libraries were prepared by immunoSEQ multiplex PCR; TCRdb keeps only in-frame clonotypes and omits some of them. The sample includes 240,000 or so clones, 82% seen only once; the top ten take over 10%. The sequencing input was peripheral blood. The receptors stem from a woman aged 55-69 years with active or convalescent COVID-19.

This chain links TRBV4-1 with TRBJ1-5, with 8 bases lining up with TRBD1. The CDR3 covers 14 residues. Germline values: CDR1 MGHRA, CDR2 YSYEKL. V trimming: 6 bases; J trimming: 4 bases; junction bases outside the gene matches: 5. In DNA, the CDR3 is TGCGCCAGCAGGGGGGACAGGCAAAATCAGCCCCAGCATTTT. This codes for CASRGDRQNQPQHF.

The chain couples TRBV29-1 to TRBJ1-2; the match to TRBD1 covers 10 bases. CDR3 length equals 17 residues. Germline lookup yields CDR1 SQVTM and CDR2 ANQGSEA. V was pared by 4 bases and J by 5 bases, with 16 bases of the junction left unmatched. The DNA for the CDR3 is TGCAGCGTTGTGCGAGTTCCGCAGACAGGGGGCGCGTATGGCTACACCTTC. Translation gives CSVVRVPQTGGAYGYTF.

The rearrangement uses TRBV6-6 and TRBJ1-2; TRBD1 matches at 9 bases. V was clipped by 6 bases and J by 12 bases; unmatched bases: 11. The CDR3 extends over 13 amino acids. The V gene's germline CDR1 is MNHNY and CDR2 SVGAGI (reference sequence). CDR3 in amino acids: CASSPGTGHLHTF. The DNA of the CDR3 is TGTGCCAGCAGCCCGGGGACAGGGCATCTCCACACCTTC.

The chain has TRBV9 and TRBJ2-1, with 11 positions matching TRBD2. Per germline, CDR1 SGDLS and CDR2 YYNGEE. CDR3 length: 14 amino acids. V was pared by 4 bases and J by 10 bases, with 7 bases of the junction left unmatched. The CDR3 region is CASSRTSGFGEQFF. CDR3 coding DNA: TGTGCCAGCAGCCGGACTAGCGGGTTCGGGGAGCAGTTCTTC.

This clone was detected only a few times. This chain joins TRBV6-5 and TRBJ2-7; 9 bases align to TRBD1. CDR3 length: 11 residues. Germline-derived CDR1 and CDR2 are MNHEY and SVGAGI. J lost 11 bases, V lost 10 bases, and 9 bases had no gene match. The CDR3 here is CATSRQGGEYF. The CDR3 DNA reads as TGTGCCACCTCCCGACAGGGGGGGGAGTACTTC.

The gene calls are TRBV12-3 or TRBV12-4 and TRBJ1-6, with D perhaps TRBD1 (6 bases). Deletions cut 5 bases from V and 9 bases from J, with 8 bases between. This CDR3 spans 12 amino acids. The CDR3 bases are TGTGCCAGCAGTCCCAGGGGTTCACCCCTCCACTTT. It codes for CASSPRGSPLHF.

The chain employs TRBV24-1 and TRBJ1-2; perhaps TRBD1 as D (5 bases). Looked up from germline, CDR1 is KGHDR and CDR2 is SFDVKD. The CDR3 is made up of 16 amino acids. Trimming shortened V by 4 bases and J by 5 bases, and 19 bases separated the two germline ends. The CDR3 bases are TGTGCCACCAGTGACTTATCCGGGACGGGAGAATATGGCTACACCTTC. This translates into CATSDLSGTGEYGYTF.

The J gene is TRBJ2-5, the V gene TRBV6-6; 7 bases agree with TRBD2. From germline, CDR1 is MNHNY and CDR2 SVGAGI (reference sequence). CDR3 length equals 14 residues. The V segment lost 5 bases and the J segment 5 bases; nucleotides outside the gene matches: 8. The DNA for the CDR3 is TGTGCCAGCAGTCCAGGCGGGGGATTTGAGACCCAGTACTTC. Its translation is CASSPGGGFETQYF.

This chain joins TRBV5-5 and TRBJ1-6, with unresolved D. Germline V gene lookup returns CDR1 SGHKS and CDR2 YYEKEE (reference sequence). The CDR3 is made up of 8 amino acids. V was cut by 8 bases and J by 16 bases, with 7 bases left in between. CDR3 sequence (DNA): TGTGCCAGAGACAATCTCCACTTT. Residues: CARDNLHF.